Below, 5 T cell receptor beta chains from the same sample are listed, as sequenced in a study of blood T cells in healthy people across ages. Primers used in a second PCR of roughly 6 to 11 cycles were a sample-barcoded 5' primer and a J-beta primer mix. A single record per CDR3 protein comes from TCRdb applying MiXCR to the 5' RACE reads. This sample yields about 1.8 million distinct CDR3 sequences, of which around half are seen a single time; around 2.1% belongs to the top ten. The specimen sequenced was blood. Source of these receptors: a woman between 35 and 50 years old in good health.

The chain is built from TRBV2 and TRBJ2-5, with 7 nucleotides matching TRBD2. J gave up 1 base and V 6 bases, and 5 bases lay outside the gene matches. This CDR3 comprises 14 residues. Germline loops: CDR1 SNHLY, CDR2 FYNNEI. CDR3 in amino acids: CASRSGTGQETQYF. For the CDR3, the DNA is TGTGCCAGCAGAAGCGGGACCGGCCAAGAGACCCAGTACTTC.

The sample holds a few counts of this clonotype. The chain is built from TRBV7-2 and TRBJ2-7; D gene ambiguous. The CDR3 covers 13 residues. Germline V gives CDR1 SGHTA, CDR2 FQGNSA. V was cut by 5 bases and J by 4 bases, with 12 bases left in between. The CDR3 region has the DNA TGTGCCAGCAGCCAACCGACGCCGTACGAGCAGTACTTC. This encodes CASSQPTPYEQYF. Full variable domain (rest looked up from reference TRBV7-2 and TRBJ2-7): GAGVSQSPSNKVTEKGKDVELRCDPISGHTALYWYRQSLGQGLEFLIYFQGNSAPDKSGLPSDRFSAERTGGSVSTLTIQRTQQEDSAVYLCASSQPTPYEQYFGPGTRLTVT.

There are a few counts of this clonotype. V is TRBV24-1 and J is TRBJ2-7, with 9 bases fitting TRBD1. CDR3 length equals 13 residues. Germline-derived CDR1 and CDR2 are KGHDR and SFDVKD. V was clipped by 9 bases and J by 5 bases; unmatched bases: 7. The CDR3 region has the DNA TGTGCCACCCAACGGACAGGGGCGAACGAGCAGTACTTC. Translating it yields CATQRTGANEQYF.

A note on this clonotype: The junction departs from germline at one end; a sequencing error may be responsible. The CDR3 reads CSGEVRQGYTF. CDR3 DNA: TGCAGCGGTGAAGTCCGACAGGGCTACACCTTC. This chain connects TRBV29-1 to TRBJ1-2; D perhaps matches TRBD1 (5 bases). This CDR3 contains 11 residues. Germline lookup yields CDR1 SQVTM and CDR2 ANQGSEA.

CDR3 amino acids: CARSGTGSGLAGLNEQFF. In DNA form, the CDR3 reads TGTGCCAGGAGCGGGACAGGGTCCGGACTAGCGGGGCTCAATGAGCAGTTCTTC. J is TRBJ2-1 and V is TRBV6-1; 12 bases align to TRBD2. The germline V gene has CDR1 MNHNS and CDR2 SASEGT. This CDR3 region has 18 residues. Losses at the gene ends were 9 bases for V and 6 bases for J; bases not matched to a gene: 18.